This entry concerns a single TCR beta chain. Per the study methods: Amplified reference gene primers provided the basis for estimating nucleated cell counts. Measured with immunoSEQ multiplex PCR; TCRdb has only the in-frame clones, and not every one. V and J calls and clone size are copied from that table; D and trimming were computed from the DNA. Here the sample spans 90,000 to 130,000 clones, around nine tenths being singletons. The sample comes from a study of blood T cell repertoires in COVID-19. Study information: T cells, B-cell-depleted T cells, or PBMCs supplied cDNA or gDNA.

The CDR3 is 12 amino acids. Germline V gene data show CDR1 as MNHEY and CDR2 as SVGAGI. After removal of 6 bases from V and 8 bases from J, the junction contained 5 bases not matched to a gene. The sequenced sample consisted of peripheral blood. The receptor was isolated from a man aged 35 to 55 with acute or convalescent COVID-19. The V and J genes are TRBV6-5 and TRBJ1-1, with TRBD1 matching 8 bases. DNA for the CDR3: TGTGCCAGCAGACGACAGGGGAGGGAAGCTTTCTTT. This codes for CASRRQGREAFF.